Shown below are 24 T cell receptor beta chains from a single sample sequenced in a study of blood T cell repertoires in COVID-19. Sequencing was performed with immunoSEQ multiplex PCR; in TCRdb, only in-frame clones are kept and a portion is missing. The sample carries under 250,000 clones, roughly 82% recorded once. Sequencing was performed on peripheral blood. These receptors originate from a woman older than 75 with COVID-19, enrolled during active disease.

The V and J genes are TRBV6-5 and TRBJ2-3, with D possibly TRBD1 on 5 matching bases. Germline V gene lookup returns CDR1 MNHEY and CDR2 SVGAGI. This CDR3 has 13 residues. Trimming took 6 bases from V and 6 from J, leaving 13 bases between them. The CDR3 bases are TGTGCCAGCAGACCCGACAGCTCCGATACGCAGTATTTT. This gives the protein CASRPDSSDTQYF.

The rearrangement links TRBV6-5 to TRBJ1-2; 9 bases align to TRBD1. This CDR3 is 15 amino acids long. The V gene's germline CDR1 is MNHEY and CDR2 SVGAGI. V lost 6 bases to trimming and J lost 2 bases; unmatched junction nucleotides: 7. This CDR3 reads CASRGTGTGNYGYTF. In nucleotides, the CDR3 is TGTGCCAGCAGGGGAACCGGGACAGGGAACTATGGCTACACCTTC.

V gene TRBV7-2 combines with J gene TRBJ1-4; TRBD1 agrees at 10 bases. V dropped 3 bases and J dropped 7; count of bases not matched to a gene: 2. The V gene's germline CDR1 is SGHTA and CDR2 FQGNSA. The CDR3 totals 14 residues. The CDR3 coding sequence is TGTGCCAGCAGCTTGACAGGGGGCTTTGAAAAACTGTTTTTT. This translates into CASSLTGGFEKLFF. The variable domain in full, completed from reference TRBV7-2 and TRBJ1-4, reads GAGVSQSPSNKVTEKGKDVELRCDPISGHTALYWYRQSLGQGLEFLIYFQGNSAPDKSGLPSDRFSAERTGGSVSTLTIQRTQQEDSAVYLCASSLTGGFEKLFFGSGTQLSVL.

The chain joins TRBV5-1 to TRBJ1-1; TRBD1 matches at 8 bases. Looked up from germline, CDR1 is SGHRS and CDR2 is YFSETQ. The V gene end was trimmed by 4 bases and the J gene end by 5 bases; junction bases not matched to a gene: 4. This CDR3 comprises 13 residues. CDR3 sequence: CASSPQGGTEAFF. In DNA form, the CDR3 reads TGCGCCAGCAGCCCACAGGGGGGGACTGAAGCTTTCTTT.

Concerning this clone itself: In the same sample, other DNA sequences code for this CDR3. The DNA for the CDR3 is TGTGCCAGCAGCACCAGCGGGGGTAGCACAGATACGCAGTATTTT. It encodes CASSTSGGSTDTQYF. The rearrangement uses TRBV7-9 and TRBJ2-3, with TRBD2 identical over 8 bases. The length of the CDR3 is 15 residues. The J segment lost 0 bases and the V segment lost 5 bases, leaving 4 bases of the junction unmatched. The germline V gene encodes CDR1 SEHNR and CDR2 FQNEAQ (reference sequence).

The chain recombines TRBV5-1 with TRBJ1-1, with a possible D match to TRBD1 (5 bases). Trimming stripped 4 bases from V and 4 bases from J, with 20 bases between. Germline loops: CDR1 SGHRS, CDR2 YFSETQ. The CDR3 is made up of 16 amino acids. CDR3 nucleotides: TGCGCCAGCAGCCAGCAGGTCCAACAGGTGGGCACTGAAGCTTTCTTT. This translates into CASSQQVQQVGTEAFF.

The V call is TRBV3-1 (or the pseudogene TRBV3-2), the J call TRBJ2-2; 14 bases align to TRBD2. The CDR3 is 18 residues long. V was pared by 6 bases and J by 1 base, with 7 bases of the junction left unmatched. Germline values: CDR1 LGHDT, CDR2 YNNKEL (reference sequence). DNA of the CDR3: TGTGCCAGCAGGTTAGGACTAGCGGGGGGACGGAACACCGGGGAGCTGTTTTTT. As protein: CASRLGLAGGRNTGELFF.

This rearrangement joins TRBV4-1 to TRBJ2-3, with 10 bases identical to TRBD1. This CDR3 has 17 amino acids. Germline V lookup: CDR1 MGHRA, CDR2 YSYEKL. With 1 base clipped from V and 6 bases from J, the junction kept 10 bases outside the gene matches. The CDR3 bases are TGCGCCAGCAGCCAAGGACAGGGGGCAAGTCGTAGGGATACGCAGTATTTT. Its translation is CASSQGQGASRRDTQYF.

This clone was counted once. The gene calls are TRBV6-5 and TRBJ1-3; D uncertain. Deletions cut 6 bases from V and 4 bases from J, with 10 bases between. CDR3 length: 13 residues. The germline gives CDR1 MNHEY, CDR2 SVGAGI. CDR3 region: CASSPPGGNTIYF. The CDR3, as DNA: TGTGCCAGCAGCCCACCGGGGGGAAACACCATATATTTT.

The chain couples TRBV9 to TRBJ1-6, with TRBD1 as a possible D gene (6 bases). The germline gives CDR1 SGDLS, CDR2 YYNGEE. CDR3 length equals 14 residues. Between the trimmed V and J ends, which lost 4 bases and 7 bases, there was a span of 12 bases. The CDR3 bases are TGTGCCAGCAGCTGGACAGAGACCAATTCACCCCTCCACTTT. It yields the protein CASSWTETNSPLHF.

This chain joins TRBV3-1 (or the pseudogene TRBV3-2) and TRBJ2-7; tentative D call: TRBD1 (6 bases). This CDR3 is 14 amino acids long. The germline CDR1 and CDR2 sequences are LGHDT and YNNKEL (reference sequence). Trimming removed 6 bases at V and 6 bases at J, with 18 bases between. The CDR3 here is CASSPGTKNGEQYF. CDR3 DNA: TGTGCCAGCAGTCCCGGGACAAAAAATGGCGAGCAGTACTTC.

This clone occurred once. The chain employs TRBV18 and TRBJ1-2, with 9 bases identical to TRBD1. V shed 2 bases, J shed 7 bases, and the junction held 2 bases outside the gene matches. The germline V gene has CDR1 KGHSH and CDR2 LQKENI. The CDR3 contains 13 residues. The CDR3 loop reads CASSPGQGPGYTF. The CDR3 DNA reads TGTGCCAGCTCACCAGGACAGGGGCCTGGCTACACCTTC.

This chain joins TRBV10-2 and TRBJ1-1; D unresolved. The CDR3 covers 15 residues. With 2 bases removed from V and 0 bases from J, the gap between germline ends came to 10 bases. CDR1 is WSHSY and CDR2 is SAAADI in the germline V gene. The CDR3: CASSEHQNLNTEAFF. The CDR3 nucleotides are TGCGCCAGCAGTGAGCACCAGAACCTGAACACTGAAGCTTTCTTT.

This clone was seen a handful of times. This chain connects TRBV7-9 to TRBJ1-2, with D possibly being TRBD1 (6 bases). The germline V and J ends were trimmed by 1 base and 4 bases, with 10 bases remaining between them. The V gene's germline CDR1 is SEHNR and CDR2 FQNEAQ (reference sequence). This CDR3 has 14 amino acids. CDR3 protein: CASSLGQDLYGYTF. The DNA of the CDR3 is TGTGCCAGCAGCTTAGGACAGGACCTCTATGGCTACACCTTC.

The chain carries TRBV5-1 and TRBJ1-1; D may be TRBD1 (6 bases). Germline assignment: CDR1 SGHRS and CDR2 YFSETQ. CDR3 size: 15 residues. V dropped 4 bases and J dropped 0 bases, with 13 bases sitting between them. Here the CDR3 DNA reads TGCGCCAGCAGCCCCTCCGGGACATTGAACACTGAAGCTTTCTTT. Translated, it gives CASSPSGTLNTEAFF.

V is TRBV3-1 (or the pseudogene TRBV3-2) and J is TRBJ1-4, with 9 bases fitting TRBD1. Losses at the gene ends were 6 bases for V and 8 bases for J; bases not matched to a gene: 7. CDR3 size: 14 residues. Germline lookup yields CDR1 LGHDT and CDR2 YNNKEL (reference sequence). In DNA, the CDR3 is TGTGCCAGCAGACAACAGGGGGCGCGGGAAAAACTGTTTTTT. Protein product: CASRQQGAREKLFF.

The chain is built from TRBV30 and TRBJ1-2, with TRBD1 matching over 9 bases. Germline CDR1 and CDR2: GTSNPN and SVGIG (reference sequence). Losses at the gene ends were 2 bases for V and 7 bases for J; bases not matched to a gene: 5. This CDR3 is built from 13 residues. In nucleotides, the CDR3 is TGTGCCTGGAGTAGGACAGGGGATCTTGGCTACACCTTC. This sequence encodes CAWSRTGDLGYTF.

This clone has a handful of counts. The chain combines TRBV5-1 with TRBJ1-2; 9 bases align to TRBD1. Per germline, CDR1 SGHRS and CDR2 YFSETQ. This CDR3 spans 14 amino acids. V gave up 4 bases and J gave up 5 bases; unmatched junction bases: 6. In DNA, the CDR3 is TGCGCCAGCAGCATGGGACAGGGCGAGTATGGCTACACCTTC. Protein product: CASSMGQGEYGYTF.

This sequence joins TRBV4-3 and TRBJ2-3; 7 bases agree with TRBD1. This CDR3 contains 14 residues. Germline V lookup: CDR1 LGHNA, CDR2 YSLEER. Germline trimming cut 3 bases from V and 6 bases from J; bases unmatched to any gene: 6. The CDR3: CASSQETGADTQYF. In nucleotides, the CDR3 is TGCGCCAGCAGCCAGGAAACAGGGGCGGATACGCAGTATTTT.

This clone came up once. The V gene is TRBV4-1, the J gene TRBJ1-2; the D gene is possibly TRBD1 (5 bases). V lost 2 bases and J 5 bases, leaving 15 bases between the germline ends. The CDR3 covers 15 residues. Germline V gene sequence: CDR1 MGHRA, CDR2 YSYEKL. CDR3 loop: CASSQLTAQGYGYTF. The CDR3 nucleotides read TGCGCCAGCAGCCAACTGACAGCCCAAGGGTATGGCTACACCTTC.

The CDR3 spells CASSLGSAYEQYF. The CDR3 DNA is TGTGCCAGCAGCTTAGGGTCAGCCTACGAGCAGTACTTC. The chain combines TRBV7-9 with TRBJ2-7; D remains unclear. CDR3 size: 13 residues. Trimming took off 1 base at V and 2 bases at J, with 6 bases between the two ends. The germline CDR1 and CDR2 sequences are SEHNR and FQNEAQ (reference sequence). Based on the CDR3 plus reference TRBV7-9 and TRBJ2-7, the full variable domain is DTGVSQNPRHKITKRGQNVTFRCDPISEHNRLYWYRQTLGQGPEFLTYFQNEAQLEKSRLLSDRFSAERPKGSFSTLEIQRTEQGDSAMYLCASSLGSAYEQYFGPGTRLTVT.

This clone showed up just once. The chain employs TRBV24-1 and TRBJ2-2; D is undetermined. This CDR3 spans 17 amino acids. Trimming left V 0 bases short and J 0 bases short, with 10 bases between. Germline loops: CDR1 KGHDR, CDR2 SFDVKD. This CDR3 reads CATSDLRLGANTGELFF. The CDR3, as DNA: TGTGCCACCAGTGATTTGCGGCTAGGCGCGAACACCGGGGAGCTGTTTTTT.

The chain links TRBV19 to TRBJ1-4, with D possibly matching TRBD1 (5 bases). From germline, CDR1 is LNHDA and CDR2 SQIVND (reference sequence). Trimming left V 3 bases short and J 5 bases short, with 13 bases between. The CDR3 is 15 residues long. CDR3 region: CASSMRQGTNEKLFF. DNA of the CDR3: TGTGCCAGTAGTATGCGGCAGGGAACGAATGAAAAACTGTTTTTT.

This rearrangement joins TRBV29-1 to TRBJ1-3; D might be TRBD1 (6 bases). CDR3 length: 13 residues. Trimming pared 4 bases from V and 2 bases from J, leaving 9 bases between. In germline, CDR1 is SQVTM, CDR2 ANQGSEA. This CDR3 is CSVGQAPGNTIYF. The CDR3 DNA is TGCAGCGTTGGACAGGCGCCTGGAAACACCATATATTTT.